These 20 T cell receptor beta chains originate from one sample sequenced in a study of blood T cell repertoires in COVID-19. Using immunoSEQ multiplex PCR, the repertoire was profiled, and TCRdb retains in-frame clones only, with some absent. The sample has over 70,000 clones, approximately 80% seen once. The sequenced sample consisted of peripheral blood. The receptors here all came from a woman in her fifties or sixties with acute or convalescent COVID-19.

CDR3 in DNA: TGTGCCAGCAGCTTGGGACAGCCCTACAATGAGCAGTTCTTC. Translating it yields CASSLGQPYNEQFF. J is TRBJ2-1 and V is TRBV5-6, with D maybe TRBD1 (5 bases). The V end was cut by 0 bases, the J end by 2 bases, with 6 bases between. The length of the CDR3 is 14 residues. From germline, CDR1 is SGHDT and CDR2 YYEEEE. Based on the CDR3 plus reference TRBV5-6 and TRBJ2-1, the full variable domain is DAGVTQSPTHLIKTRGQQVTLRCSPKSGHDTVSWYQQALGQGPQFIFQYYEEEERQRGNFPDRFSGHQFPNYSSELNVNALLLGDSALYLCASSLGQPYNEQFFGPGTRLTVL.

The CDR3 sequence: CASSLGGSQRGYTF. The CDR3 DNA reads TGCGCCAGCAGCTTGGGTGGCAGTCAGAGGGGCTACACCTTC. The chain carries TRBV5-1 and TRBJ1-2; D gene ambiguous. CDR1 is SGHRS and CDR2 is YFSETQ in the germline V gene. The V and J ends lost 0 bases and 8 bases respectively, with 14 bases between them. The CDR3 is 14 residues long.

CDR3 sequence: CASSYKAGSIYGYTF. The CDR3 bases are TGTGCCAGCAGTTATAAGGCGGGGAGCATCTATGGCTACACCTTC. The chain uses TRBV7-2 and TRBJ1-2; the D is unclear. Trimming stripped 6 bases from V and 4 bases from J, with 18 bases between. CDR1 and CDR2 from the germline V gene are SGHTA and FQGNSA. This CDR3 contains 15 residues.

The rearrangement joins TRBV19 to TRBJ2-3; TRBD2 might be the D (7 bases). Trimming removed 6 bases from V and 2 bases from J, with 15 bases in between. CDR3 length: 15 residues. Germline V CDR1 and CDR2: LNHDA, SQIVND (reference sequence). CDR3 residues: CASRTNGGLTDTQYF. The CDR3 nucleotides are TGTGCCAGTAGGACCAACGGGGGGCTCACAGATACGCAGTATTTT.

V gene TRBV19 combines with J gene TRBJ1-5, with TRBD1 identical over 11 bases. Germline CDR1 is LNHDA and CDR2 is SQIVND (reference sequence). Losses at the gene ends were 9 bases for V and 9 bases for J; bases not matched to a gene: 13. CDR3 length: 15 amino acids. The CDR3 protein is CASVPDRGRPGPQHF. The CDR3 DNA is TGTGCCAGCGTGCCGGACAGGGGGCGGCCAGGGCCCCAGCATTTT.

V gene TRBV13 combines with J gene TRBJ1-1; D unresolved. V dropped 5 bases and J dropped 7 bases, with 26 bases sitting between them. The CDR3 is made up of 17 amino acids. Germline CDR1 is PRHDT and CDR2 is FYEKMQ (reference sequence). The CDR3 DNA is TGTGCCAGCAGCCCTAGCTTTCGGGAAATCGTGGTTGGTGAAGCTTTCTTT. It encodes CASSPSFREIVVGEAFF.

The chain links TRBV24-1 to TRBJ2-3; the match to TRBD2 covers 10 bases. Per germline, CDR1 KGHDR and CDR2 SFDVKD. The CDR3 has 15 residues. The V and J ends lost 2 bases and 7 bases, in that order; junction bases with no gene match: 5. The CDR3 DNA sequence: TGTGCCACCAGTGATTCCCTAGCGGGAGTCTATACGCAGTATTTT. Its translation is CATSDSLAGVYTQYF.

The CDR3 bases are TGTGCCAGCAGCCCACAAGCGGGAGGCTCCGGGGAGACCCAGTACTTC. It codes for CASSPQAGGSGETQYF. The V gene is TRBV9, the J gene TRBJ2-5; 9 bases agree with TRBD2. The CDR3 covers 16 residues. J gave up 5 bases and V 4 bases, and 12 bases lay outside the gene matches. Germline V gene sequence: CDR1 SGDLS, CDR2 YYNGEE. Together with reference TRBV9 and TRBJ2-5, the CDR3 gives the full variable domain: DSGVTQTPKHLITATGQRVTLRCSPRSGDLSVYWYQQSLDQGLQFLIQYYNGEERAKGNILERFSAQQFPDLHSELNLSSLELGDSALYFCASSPQAGGSGETQYFGPGTRLLVL.

The rearrangement joins TRBV25-1 to TRBJ2-2; tentatively, D is TRBD1 (5 bases). The ends were cut back, 4 bases at V and 0 bases at J, with 6 bases in the middle. The CDR3 covers 14 residues. Per the germline V gene, CDR1 is MGHDK and CDR2 is SYGVNS. The DNA for the CDR3 is TGTGCCAGCAGTGGACAGACGAACACCGGGGAGCTGTTTTTT. It specifies CASSGQTNTGELFF.

In its sample, this clone was seen a few times. V and J are TRBV9 and TRBJ2-1; D ambiguous. Germline lookup yields CDR1 SGDLS and CDR2 YYNGEE. V gave up 0 bases and J gave up 6 bases, with 7 bases separating them. This CDR3 is built from 13 residues. The CDR3 spells CASSVAEVNEQFF. In DNA, the CDR3 is TGTGCCAGCAGCGTAGCCGAGGTCAATGAGCAGTTCTTC. Full variable domain (rest looked up from reference TRBV9 and TRBJ2-1): DSGVTQTPKHLITATGQRVTLRCSPRSGDLSVYWYQQSLDQGLQFLIQYYNGEERAKGNILERFSAQQFPDLHSELNLSSLELGDSALYFCASSVAEVNEQFFGPGTRLTVL.

The chain carries TRBV11-1 and TRBJ2-2; D is unclear. CDR3 length equals 15 residues. Per germline, CDR1 SGHAT and CDR2 FQDESV (reference sequence). V gave up 5 bases and J gave up 1 base, with 11 bases separating them. The CDR3 nucleotides read TGTGCCAGCAGCCTAACAGTACGGAACACCGGGGAGCTGTTTTTT. This gives the protein CASSLTVRNTGELFF.

V usage is TRBV18 and J usage is TRBJ1-1, with TRBD1 matching 8 bases. V shed 2 bases, J shed 4 bases, and the junction held 6 bases outside the gene matches. This CDR3 comprises 15 residues. In germline, CDR1 is KGHSH, CDR2 LQKENI. CDR3 DNA: TGTGCCAGCTCACCAGGACAGGGCCTTACCACTGAAGCTTTCTTT. Its translation: CASSPGQGLTTEAFF.

V usage is TRBV24-1 and J usage is TRBJ2-5; D unclear. CDR1 and CDR2 (germline): KGHDR, SFDVKD. The CDR3 covers 14 residues. V was shortened by 5 bases and J by 0 bases, with 9 bases between the two germline ends. The chain's CDR3 is CATSGPDHQETQYF. DNA of the CDR3: TGTGCCACCAGTGGCCCAGATCACCAAGAGACCCAGTACTTC.

The rearrangement joins TRBV4-1 to TRBJ2-5; TRBD2 matches 8 bases. Germline V gene sequence: CDR1 MGHRA, CDR2 YSYEKL. The CDR3 spans 17 residues. Trimming took 0 bases from V and 5 from J; bases not matched to a gene: 11. The CDR3 region is CASSQDSGTISPETQYF. CDR3 sequence (DNA): TGCGCCAGCAGCCAAGATAGCGGGACTATCTCTCCTGAGACCCAGTACTTC.

V gene TRBV5-1 combines with J gene TRBJ2-3; 8 bases are shared with TRBD2. Per the germline V gene, CDR1 is SGHRS and CDR2 is YFSETQ. There are 16 residues in the CDR3. The junction had 8 bases not matched to a gene; V was cut back by 5 bases and J by 0 bases. CDR3 in amino acids: CASSMAGGGSTDTQYF. The CDR3 bases are TGCGCCAGCAGTATGGCGGGAGGCGGTAGCACAGATACGCAGTATTTT. The full variable domain, in which reference TRBV5-1 and TRBJ2-3 provide the parts outside the CDR3, is KAGVTQTPRYLIKTRGQQVTLSCSPISGHRSVSWYQQTPGQGLQFLFEYFSETQRNKGNFPGRFSGRQFSNSRSEMNVSTLELGDSALYLCASSMAGGGSTDTQYFGPGTRLTVL.

This clone was seen a single time. This chain links TRBV5-1 with TRBJ1-3, with D possibly being TRBD1 (5 bases). V lost 0 bases to trimming and J lost 0 bases, with 10 bases between them. The CDR3 spans 16 residues. Germline lookup yields CDR1 SGHRS and CDR2 YFSETQ. The CDR3 DNA follows: TGCGCCAGCAGCTTGGGCTCGGGGGGCTCTGGAAACACCATATATTTT. It yields the protein CASSLGSGGSGNTIYF.

The chain couples TRBV27 to TRBJ2-7, with TRBD1 matching over 9 bases. The CDR3 spans 15 residues. V was clipped by 6 bases and J by 7 bases; unmatched bases: 13. CDR1 MNHEY and CDR2 SMNVEV come from the germline V gene (reference sequence). Here the CDR3 DNA reads TGTGCCAGCAGCCTAACCCGGACAGGGGAGAAAGAGCAGTACTTC. This sequence encodes CASSLTRTGEKEQYF.

This sequence joins TRBV6-1 and TRBJ1-6, with TRBD1 identical over 7 bases. Germline loops: CDR1 MNHNS, CDR2 SASEGT. This CDR3 is 13 amino acids long. V lost 3 bases, J lost 8 bases, and 1 base stayed unmatched. The CDR3 here is CASSDRGDSPLHF. The CDR3 DNA follows: TGTGCCAGCAGTGACAGGGGGGATTCACCCCTCCACTTT.

V and J are TRBV11-2 and TRBJ2-3; 7 bases fit TRBD1. Trimming took 1 base from V and 2 from J; bases not matched to a gene: 6. The CDR3 is made up of 16 amino acids. Germline values: CDR1 SGHAT, CDR2 FQNNGV. CDR3 sequence (DNA): TGTGCCAGCAGCTTAGGTGGGACAGCCTCCACAGATACGCAGTATTTT. Translating gives CASSLGGTASTDTQYF.

The CDR3 protein is CASSTGEDTQYF. DNA for the CDR3: TGTGCCAGCAGTACGGGAGAGGATACGCAGTATTTT. The rearrangement links TRBV2 to TRBJ2-3; a weak D match, TRBD2 (6 bases). The V gene lost 5 bases and the J gene lost 6 bases, with 9 bases spanning the gap. Germline V lookup: CDR1 SNHLY, CDR2 FYNNEI. This CDR3 has 12 residues. The whole variable domain, filled in from reference TRBV2 and TRBJ2-3, reads EPEVTQTPSHQVTQMGQEVILRCVPISNHLYFYWYRQILGQKVEFLVSFYNNEISEKSEIFDDQFSVERPDGSNFTLKIRSTKLEDSAMYFCASSTGEDTQYFGPGTRLTVL.